The entry that follows covers one T cell receptor (beta chain) sequence. The data were produced by immunoSEQ multiplex PCR, yet TCRdb's version contains in-frame clones alone and is incomplete. The sample includes some 70,000 clones, roughly 92% of them seen just once. This sample is part of a study of T cell changes during pregnancy in multiple sclerosis. CDR1 and CDR2 from the germline V gene are SGHDT and YYEEEE. The V gene lost 0 bases and the J gene lost 1 base, with 10 bases spanning the gap. This CDR3 is built from 15 residues. The clonotype was recovered from a female donor in good health, enrolled as a control in a pregnancy study. The J gene is TRBJ1-1, the V gene TRBV5-6; D call uncertain. The material was peripheral blood, obtained after pregnancy. CDR3 region: CASSLALMANTEAFF. The CDR3 nucleotides read TGTGCCAGCAGCTTGGCGCTCATGGCGAACACTGAAGCTTTCTTT. Looking up the rest from reference TRBV5-6 and TRBJ1-1 gives the full variable domain: DAGVTQSPTHLIKTRGQQVTLRCSPKSGHDTVSWYQQALGQGPQFIFQYYEEEERQRGNFPDRFSGHQFPNYSSELNVNALLLGDSALYLCASSLALMANTEAFFGQGTRLTVV.